This T cell receptor (beta chain) was identified during a study of blood T cells in healthy people across ages. Trimming took 5 bases from V and 7 from J; bases not matched to a gene: 7. This CDR3 comprises 14 residues. Germline values: CDR1 MNHNY, CDR2 SVGAGI (reference sequence). General study results and limits: It was held that diversity estimates obtained from one million T cells represented underestimates. TCR beta diversity was tightly associated with the proportion of naive T cells.

This clonotype was seen more than once but under ten times. The antigen is not known. A second PCR, run for about 6 to 11 cycles, used a sample-barcoded 5' primer plus a J-beta primer mix. TCRdb re-analysed the 5' RACE reads in MiXCR, keeping a single row per CDR3 protein. This sample has about 1.4 million distinct CDR3 sequences, with 55% to 75% found just once. Sample: blood. The V and J genes are TRBV6-6 and TRBJ2-1, with 8 bases matching TRBD1. This clonotype originated in a man in his late teens or twenties in good health. CDR3 sequence: CASSAGQEGNEQFF. The DNA of the CDR3 is TGTGCCAGCAGTGCGGGACAGGAAGGGAATGAGCAGTTCTTC.